This T cell receptor beta chain was observed in a study of vaccination and CD4 T cells after COVID-19 (dated by TCRdb to about 2022). With respect to the entire study: Convalescent patients had a positive SARS-CoV-2 result on nasal swab PCR, and of these patients, several had mild disease and one had severe disease. The convalescent cohort included six males and four females, with two Hispanic individuals, seven Caucasians, two Asians and one multiracial person. Each participant got two doses of either the Pfizer-BioNTech BNT162b2 vaccine (n=8) or the Moderna mRNA-1273 vaccine (n=2). Post-COVID blood samples were collected from convalescent patients a median of approximately 93 days after diagnosis, with a range of roughly 30 to 170 days. Post-vaccine blood samples were collected a median of around 70 days after the second vaccine dose, ranging from roughly 12 to 241 days. Three convalescent patients gave samples both early after vaccination (day 14) and late after vaccination (days 161 to 241). The cultures were stimulated with overlapping spike peptide pools from SARS-CoV-2 and from the common cold coronaviruses HCoV-NL63, HCoV-OC43 and HCoV-229E. Control cultures used a CEFX viral epitope pool as positive control, an HIV-1 Nef peptide pool as negative control, or no peptide. The spike-specific CD4+ TCR repertoire was compared before and after mRNA vaccination in 10 COVID-19 convalescent patients and a handful of infection-naive healthy vaccine recipients.

Only a few counts were recorded for this clonotype. The target of this receptor is not known. It has no much larger one-base neighbor in the sample; base qualities were not kept. Receptors were amplified or captured by PCR. At the Johns Hopkins FTIC core, DNA from the cultured CD4+ T cells underwent TCR sequencing with the Oncomine TCR Beta short-read assay. The QIAamp micro DNA kit was used to extract genomic DNA from the cultured CD4+ T cells. Oncomine TCR Beta libraries made from cultured CD4+ T cells were pooled using unique dual indexes and sequenced on an Illumina iSeq 100. The original pipeline was this. Non-productive sequences were filtered out, and CDR3s that did not start with C, did not end with F or W, or were shorter than 7 amino acids were discarded. Antigen-specific clonotypes were identified with the MANAFEST web application by comparing peptide-stimulated wells with reference and other culture wells. To be called positive, a clone needed an FDR below 0.05, an odds ratio above 5, and a productive frequency above 0.1% in at least two of three replicate wells. Clonotypes that were significantly expanded in both SARS-CoV-2 spike wells and at least one common cold coronavirus spike condition were defined as cross-reactive. CDR3 homology was assessed with Levenshtein distances (stringdist) and unrooted phylogenetic trees (ape) in R version 3.6.1. TCRdb redid the processing of the public reads, applying fastp at Q25 and MiXCR, and retained in-frame beta chains. Each entry is one CDR3 protein sequence, shown with its most common DNA and genes. V and J calls and clone size were set by TCRdb, not the authors. For this sample there are approximately 20,000 distinct CDR3 sequences; about 35% appear just once. 8.6% of the sample is taken by the ten largest.

The germline V gene (reference sequence) specifies DFQATT as CDR1 and SNEGSKA as CDR2. V sheds 3 bases and J sheds 1 base, leaving 7 bases between their ends. CDR3 length: 13 amino acids, cysteine to phenylalanine. The sequence is cut down to CDR3 DNA, 39 bases in frame from base 1. The intended sense of this specimen's time point label: late sampling 161 to 241 days after vaccination in a few convalescent patients. Explained via the paper, the treatment or condition label denotes: approximately nine-day PBMC culture with coronavirus spike peptide pools or control peptides (ViraFEST assay). The ViraFEST assay was used in the study, in which antigen-specific T cells were expanded with peptide pools and expanded clonotypes were subsequently identified by TCR sequencing. Positive SARS-CoV-2 PCR tests in the convalescent patients dated from March to December 2020, before Alpha, Beta and Delta variants emerged in the United States. Each well held more than 1.5 million PBMCs cultured in IMDM containing about 5% human AB serum and approximately 9.4 IU/ml IL-2, with 10 ug/ml peptide pools added. On days 3 and 7, half of the culture medium was replaced with fresh IL-2-containing medium. After more than 8 days of culture, CD4+ T cells were isolated by negative selection using the EasySep CD4+ T cell isolation kit. Ficoll-Paque Plus gradient centrifugation was used to isolate PBMCs from whole blood, and the isolated PBMCs were then either used fresh or cryopreserved at -140C. In general, triplicate wells were set up for every culture condition.

Results and caveats for the whole study, not just this receptor: An increase in the median number of SARS-CoV-2-reactive clonotypes from around 20 after infection to about 39 after vaccination was observed, but the change was not found to be significant. In convalescent patients, a median approximately 90% of post-vaccine SARS-CoV-2-reactive clones were detected only after vaccination, suggesting vaccine-specific priming. Nearly all vaccine-specific clones in convalescent patients (304 of 307) were mono-reactive for SARS-CoV-2 spike rather than cross-reactive with common cold coronaviruses. The study included relatively few convalescent patients and did not analyze early timepoints after natural infection.

The chain was built from TRBV20-1 and TRBJ1-5; perhaps TRBD1 is the D gene, with 6 bases matching. The sample consisted of CD4+ T cells from blood, cultured in vitro, taken about 7 months after SARS-CoV-2 vaccination. The sequence was collected from a human donor who had recovered from COVID-19. The DNA reads as follows: TGCAGTGCTAGGCAGGGGAGCAATCAGCCCCAGCATTTT. Translated, it reads CSARQGSNQPQHF.